The entry below gives a single T cell receptor beta chain sequence along with its context. No cognate antigen has been identified for it. One base away there is no much larger clone; base qualities are not given. In total, 500 to 700 healthy bone marrow donors made up the cohort. Cohort members were all nominally healthy when sampled, although unrecorded immune exposures were likely present. The donor was CMV seronegative and belonged to the group of 352 seronegative cohort members. A peripheral blood sample was provided by each donor, and peripheral blood mononuclear cells were used for TCR beta sequencing. The Qiagen DNeasy Blood Extraction Kit was used to extract genomic DNA from the blood cell samples. The data derive from a study of cytomegalovirus exposure and HLA in healthy donors (dated 2017 in TCRdb). Background for the entire study: An earlier analysis of several hundred of the donors reported 250 to 300 Gb of sequence data and some 120 million unique TCR beta sequences from some 180 million T cells. The T cell repertoires of around 670 subjects were profiled by immunosequencing and related to cytomegalovirus serostatus. The study combined high-throughput TCR immunosequencing, statistical association of individual TCRs with disease status, and machine learning to predict cytomegalovirus infection status. Every repertoire in the discovery cohort had been generated on one and the same sequencing platform. The study aimed to test whether signatures of past pathogen exposure could be identified by cataloging public T cell receptors. Donor age, sex, ethnicity and CMV serostatus were collected together with the repertoire data. A separate validation cohort of roughly 120 different subjects was used in addition to the approximately 700-subject first cohort. The number of typed donors differed by locus: about 620-640 for A, B, C, DRB1 and DQB1; some 500 for DQA1; 606 for DPA1; and approximately 450 for DPB1. To decide whether each TCR beta V gene segment behaved as functional or pseudogenic, an earlier analysis of some 600 of the donors relied on high-throughput TCR beta sequencing. A handful of DR-DQ haplotypes were handled as single units for association and clustering because linkage in the cohort was strong. Around 300 gigabases of sequencing data and tens of millions of unique TCR sequences were included in an early release covering 550 to 800 HLA-typed donors. Of the 350 to 400 genotyped donors, around 81% fell in the genetic ancestry cluster associated with self-reported Caucasian donors. In the later analysis, no new phenotypic data were used to find candidate immune exposures; instead, reliance was placed on TCR beta sequences and their occurrence across donors. HLA typing covered class I and class II loci at four-digit resolution. A later genetic analysis took genome-wide SNP genotypes for about three fifths of the 666 donors and used that subset as a discovery cohort. In a later analysis, previously published TCR beta repertoires from 600 to 850 donors were re-analyzed and high-resolution HLA genotyping was added so that TCR occurrence patterns could be studied. Across some 400 genotyped donors of the cohort, an average of about 240,000 unique TCR beta nucleotide sequences per donor were sequenced, and 15% to 20% of those sequences were non-productive. Overall study results and their limits: Cytomegalovirus status was reported to be diagnosed by the classifier with high specificity and sensitivity in both the original and validation cohorts. According to a later genetic analysis, donors in an Asian-associated ancestry cluster had fewer N-insertions in productive TCRs than the roughly 700-donor mean. When HLA alleles, especially DR and DQ, strongly co-occurred, attributing TCR associations to individual alleles was difficult. A later genetic analysis associated a missense DCLRE1C variant with V-gene and J-gene trimming of TCR beta chains, and an independent cohort replicated the association. CMV serostatus was the only immune exposure information available for the cohort. Some IMGT-functional V segments, including TRBV6-2 and TRBV6-3, could not be told apart with the 87-base-pair reads, so those segments were excluded. Linkage disequilibrium might explain the correlated functional status among segregating V segments, but an unknown experimental factor could not be ruled out. About 15 rarely observed V segments, including chromosome 9 orphons, were excluded from the earlier analysis of about 500 of the donors because counts were too low. Several of the top co-occurrence clusters appeared to be linked to parvovirus B19, influenza, CMV and Epstein-Barr virus, according to a later analysis. Broadly in line with IMGT annotations, most TCR beta V segments showed up in productive rearrangements about 90% or about 30% of the time in an earlier analysis of around 550 of the donors. The cohort was sequenced for TCR beta chains only, and without alpha or paired-chain data the features that could be detected were limited. At a false discovery rate of 0.05, a later analysis linked approximately 18,000 TCR beta sequences to specific HLA alleles. While some public TCRs were present in many individuals, most TCR sequences turned up only very rarely across donors. Because HLA typing was missing for some donors at each locus, association tests included only the typed subset. A further reported finding was that TCR beta sequences accurately predicted the HLA-A and HLA-B alleles for most subjects in the first cohort. In a later analysis, the rate of TCR association differed among HLA loci, with DRB1 alleles having the most associated TCRs and HLA-C alleles having the fewest. In a later analysis, HLA-associated TCR beta chains showed more clonal expansion and lower generation probabilities than non-associated chains that were equally common. A later analysis found that most CMV-associated TCR beta chains appeared HLA-restricted, with HLA associations seemingly driven largely by CMV exposure. According to the authors, the approach could potentially be generalized to other disease states and immunological phenotypes. Presence/absence analyses assumed roughly uniform sequencing depth across donors, an assumption that may not hold. The study listed around 160 TCR beta chains as associated with cytomegalovirus. Three of the identified cytomegalovirus-associated TCR beta chains were confirmed in vitro to be specific for cytomegalovirus antigens. The sequencing pipeline was judged likely to have produced a cluster of highly shared sequence variants as a technical artifact.

In the germline V gene (reference sequence), CDR1 corresponds to SGHNT and CDR2 to YYREEE. V sheds 4 bases and J sheds 4 bases, leaving 21 bases between their ends. The CDR3, cysteine through phenylalanine, is 17 amino acids long. Of the read, only the CDR3 DNA is kept; its 51 bases are in frame from base 1. Library generation was performed with the immunoSEQ multiplex PCR assay. The multiplex PCR relied on a mix of 60 forward primers for TCR Vbeta segments and 13 reverse primers for TCR Jbeta segments. Amplification of the CDR3 region of rearranged TCR beta genes was performed with a multiplex PCR assay on genomic DNA. The Illumina HiSeq System was used to sequence the amplified TCR beta libraries as 87-base-pair reads. In the original analysis: A later analysis tallied tens of millions of unique TCR beta chains across the 640 or so repertoires, and some 12 million of those chains were shared by two or more donors. Raw reads were error-corrected and collapsed into unique sequences with a nearest-neighbor algorithm that merged closely related sequences to remove PCR and sequencing errors. V, D and J gene segments were assigned by aligning CDR3 sequences to IMGT reference sequences. For a sequence to be retained, a match of at least six nucleotides was required to both a V gene segment and a J gene segment. A rearrangement was called productive if the CDR3 had no stop codons and remained in frame with V and J, and every other rearrangement was called non-productive. Following IMGT convention, CDR3 was defined as the stretch from the second conserved V-encoded cysteine to the conserved J-encoded phenylalanine. The earlier analysis of about 610 of the donors excluded any sequence lacking an unambiguous match to a single V gene segment. In an earlier analysis of several hundred of the donors, V segments were called functional above 56.7% productive rearrangements and were called segregating when the between-donor standard deviation exceeded 5%. A statistical classification framework was built to diagnose cytomegalovirus status from the catalog of TCR beta chain sequences. In a later analysis, TCR nucleotide sequences were compared against IMGT/GENE-DB human TR gene sequences so that V and J genes could be assigned. Using the TCRdist pipeline, a later analysis assigned CDR3 sequences along with most-parsimonious VDJ recombination scenarios. In a later analysis, each TCR beta chain was defined by its CDR3 amino acid sequence together with its V-gene family, and reads without a unique V-gene family were excluded. In a later analysis, approximately 590 highly shared, low-generation-probability nucleotide sequences were removed to address suspected cross-contamination and a sequencing artifact. In a later analysis, a clonal expansion index was calculated for each public chain from normalized within-repertoire ranks of inferred template counts. In a later analysis, generation probabilities were computed using a VDJ recombination model fitted to out-of-frame rearrangements, and the results were checked against IGoR. In a later analysis, hypergeometric tests were used to score TCR-TCR, TCR-HLA and TCR-CMV co-occurrence, with a repertoire-size bias correction applied to TCR pairs. A later analysis estimated false discovery rates by permuting HLA or CMV assignments 20 times. In a later analysis, co-occurring TCRs were grouped using DBSCAN, and TCRdist sequence similarity was added for clustering within HLA-allele-positive subsets. For co-occurrence clustering, repertoires with fewer than 30,000 or more than 120,000 public chains were excluded, along with roughly five repertoires with anomalous nucleotide sharing. What TCRdb holds here is the immuneACCESS table cut down to in-frame rearrangements. Part of the clones is not present; checked against another copy, under half of the missing clones reflect an unresolved V gene, and the others are unexplained. V and J calls and clone size are given by that table; D and trimming were obtained from the DNA. The sample yields 120,000 or so clones; around 84% were counted once. The top ten constitute roughly 2% of the sample.

Recombination connected TRBV5-4 to TRBJ1-3, with the D gene uncertain. Sequencing used PBMCs. This sequence was found in a man between 18 and 29 years old in good health and CMV-seronegative. CDR3 protein: CASSREEGIGRGNTIYF. The DNA is as follows: TGTGCCAGCAGCCGCGAGGAGGGAATAGGGAGAGGAAACACCATATATTTT.